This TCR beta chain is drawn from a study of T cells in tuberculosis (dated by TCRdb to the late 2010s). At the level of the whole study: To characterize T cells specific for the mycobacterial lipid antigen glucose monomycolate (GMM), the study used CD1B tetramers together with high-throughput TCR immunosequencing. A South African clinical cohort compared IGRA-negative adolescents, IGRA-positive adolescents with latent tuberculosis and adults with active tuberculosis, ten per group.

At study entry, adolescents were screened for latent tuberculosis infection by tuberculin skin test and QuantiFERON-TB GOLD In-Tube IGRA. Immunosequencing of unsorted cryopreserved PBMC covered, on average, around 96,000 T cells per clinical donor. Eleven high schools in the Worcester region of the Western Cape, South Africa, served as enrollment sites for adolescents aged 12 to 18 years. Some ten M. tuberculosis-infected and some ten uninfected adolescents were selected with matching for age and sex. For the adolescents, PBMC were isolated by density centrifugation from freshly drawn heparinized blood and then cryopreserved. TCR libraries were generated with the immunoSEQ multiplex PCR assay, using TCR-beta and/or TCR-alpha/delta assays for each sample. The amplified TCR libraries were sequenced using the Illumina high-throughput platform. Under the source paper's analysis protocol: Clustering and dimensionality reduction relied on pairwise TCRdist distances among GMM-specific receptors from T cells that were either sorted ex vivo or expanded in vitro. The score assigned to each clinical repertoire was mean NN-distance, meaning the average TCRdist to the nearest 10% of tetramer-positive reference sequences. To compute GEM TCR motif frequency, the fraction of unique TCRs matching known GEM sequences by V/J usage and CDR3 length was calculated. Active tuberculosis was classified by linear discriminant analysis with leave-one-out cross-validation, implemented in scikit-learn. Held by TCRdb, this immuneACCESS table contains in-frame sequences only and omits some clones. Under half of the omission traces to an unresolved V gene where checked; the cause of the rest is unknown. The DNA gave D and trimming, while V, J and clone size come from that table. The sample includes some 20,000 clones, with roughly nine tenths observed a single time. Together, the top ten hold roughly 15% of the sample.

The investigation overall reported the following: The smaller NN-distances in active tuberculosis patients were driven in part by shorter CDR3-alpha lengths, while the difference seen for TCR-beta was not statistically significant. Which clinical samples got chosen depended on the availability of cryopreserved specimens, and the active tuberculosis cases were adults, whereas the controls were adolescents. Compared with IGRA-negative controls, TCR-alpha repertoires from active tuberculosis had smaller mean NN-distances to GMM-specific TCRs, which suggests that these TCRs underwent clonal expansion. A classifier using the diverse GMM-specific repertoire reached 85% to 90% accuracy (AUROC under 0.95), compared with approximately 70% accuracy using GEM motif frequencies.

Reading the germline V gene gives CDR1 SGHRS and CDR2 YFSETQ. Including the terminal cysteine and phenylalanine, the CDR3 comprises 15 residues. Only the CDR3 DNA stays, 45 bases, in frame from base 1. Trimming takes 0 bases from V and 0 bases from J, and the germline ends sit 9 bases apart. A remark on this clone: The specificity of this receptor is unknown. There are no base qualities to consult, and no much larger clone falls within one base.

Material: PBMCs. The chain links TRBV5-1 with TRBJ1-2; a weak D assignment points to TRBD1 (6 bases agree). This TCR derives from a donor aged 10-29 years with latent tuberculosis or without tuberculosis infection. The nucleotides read TGCGCCAGCAGCTTGGCGACAGGCACTAACTATGGCTACACCTTC. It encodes CASSLATGTNYGYTF.